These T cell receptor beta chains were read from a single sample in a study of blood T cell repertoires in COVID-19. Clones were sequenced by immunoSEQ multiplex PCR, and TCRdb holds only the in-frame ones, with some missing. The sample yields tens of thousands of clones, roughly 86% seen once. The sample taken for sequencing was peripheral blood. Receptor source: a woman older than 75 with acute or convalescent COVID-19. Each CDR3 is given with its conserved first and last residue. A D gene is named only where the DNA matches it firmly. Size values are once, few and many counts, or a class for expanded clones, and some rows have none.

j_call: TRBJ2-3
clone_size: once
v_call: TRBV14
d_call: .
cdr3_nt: TGTGCCAGCAGCCAAGACCCCGCCAGGGCGGAGACGCAGTATTTT
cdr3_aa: CASSQDPARAETQYF

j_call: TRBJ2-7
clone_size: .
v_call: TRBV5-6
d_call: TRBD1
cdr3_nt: TGTGCCAGCAGCACGGACAGGGTGTGGAGGCAGTACTTC
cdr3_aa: CASSTDRVWRQYF

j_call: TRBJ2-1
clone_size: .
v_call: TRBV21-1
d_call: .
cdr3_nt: TGTGCCAGCAGCCCCCGGGACAGGGTCTCCTACAATGAGCAGTTCTTC
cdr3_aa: CASSPRDRVSYNEQFF

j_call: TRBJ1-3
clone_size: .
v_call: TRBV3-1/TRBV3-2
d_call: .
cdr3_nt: TGTGCCAGCAGTTCAAATAGCGGGGGCACCATATATTTT
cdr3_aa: CASSSNSGGTIYF

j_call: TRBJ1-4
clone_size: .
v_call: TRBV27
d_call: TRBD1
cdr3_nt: TGTGCCAGCAGTTACCCGGGACAGGGGGAAACTAATGAAAAACTGTTTTTT
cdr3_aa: CASSYPGQGETNEKLFF

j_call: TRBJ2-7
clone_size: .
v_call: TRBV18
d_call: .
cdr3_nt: TGTGCCAGCTCAGGGAGCTCCTACGAGCAGTACTTC
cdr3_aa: CASSGSSYEQYF

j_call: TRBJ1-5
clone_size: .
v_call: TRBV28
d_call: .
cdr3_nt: TGTGCCAGCAGCTCCATGGGGCTTGGCAATCAGCCCCAGCATTTT
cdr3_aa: CASSSMGLGNQPQHF

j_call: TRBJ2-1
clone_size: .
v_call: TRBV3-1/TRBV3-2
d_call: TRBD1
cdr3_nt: TGTGCCAGCAGCCAAAGGCAGGGGGCCGCGCGCCATGAGCAGTTCTTC
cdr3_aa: CASSQRQGAARHEQFF

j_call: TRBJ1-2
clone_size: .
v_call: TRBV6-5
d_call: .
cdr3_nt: TGTGCCAGCAGTTACTCCCCGGGGGGCTTCGGCTACACCTTC
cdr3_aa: CASSYSPGGFGYTF

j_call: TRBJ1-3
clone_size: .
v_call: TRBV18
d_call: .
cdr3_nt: TGTGCCAGCTCACCATTTAACGCGGGGGGCGCGTCTGGAAACACCATATATTTT
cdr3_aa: CASSPFNAGGASGNTIYF

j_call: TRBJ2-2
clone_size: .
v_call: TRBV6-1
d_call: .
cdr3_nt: TGTGCCAGCAGTGACCTCTTTGGAGGAGGCCGGGCCGGGGAGCTGTTTTTT
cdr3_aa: CASSDLFGGGRAGELFF

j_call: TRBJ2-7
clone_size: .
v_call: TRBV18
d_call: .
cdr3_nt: TGTGCCAGCTCGGCCCGACAGGCCGCCTACGAGCAGTACTTC
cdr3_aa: CASSARQAAYEQYF

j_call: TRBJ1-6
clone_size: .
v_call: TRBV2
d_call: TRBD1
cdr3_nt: TGTGCCAGAAGAGGACAGGGGAGAGTATTGGGTGGTAATTCACCCCTCCACTTT
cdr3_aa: CARRGQGRVLGGNSPLHF

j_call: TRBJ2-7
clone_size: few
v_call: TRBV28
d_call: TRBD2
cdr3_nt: TGTGCCAGCCTCAAGGGTAGCGGGGCACACGAGCAGTACTTC
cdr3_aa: CASLKGSGAHEQYF

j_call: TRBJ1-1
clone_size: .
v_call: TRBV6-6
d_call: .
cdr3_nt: TGTGCCAGCAGTTACTCCCCAGGGCTGACTGAAGCTTTCTTT
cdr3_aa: CASSYSPGLTEAFF

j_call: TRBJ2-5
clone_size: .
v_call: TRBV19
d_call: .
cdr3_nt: TGTGCCAGTAGTGGCGCGACCGGCGGGACCACACAAGAGACCCAGTACTTC
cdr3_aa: CASSGATGGTTQETQYF

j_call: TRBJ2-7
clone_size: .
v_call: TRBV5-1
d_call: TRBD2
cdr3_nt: TGCGCCAGCAGCGGCGGCGGGAGGGCCACCTTCCACGAGCAGTACTTC
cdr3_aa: CASSGGGRATFHEQYF

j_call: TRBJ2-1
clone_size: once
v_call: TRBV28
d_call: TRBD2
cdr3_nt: TGTGCCAGCAGTTTGGGGGGGAGTCGAAGGAATGAGCAGTTCTTC
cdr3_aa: CASSLGGSRRNEQFF

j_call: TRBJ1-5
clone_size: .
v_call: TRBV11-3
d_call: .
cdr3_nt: TGTGCCAGCAGCCATTGTCGGAAACAGGGCGGTGGACAGCCCCAGCATTTT
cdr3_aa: CASSHCRKQGGGQPQHF

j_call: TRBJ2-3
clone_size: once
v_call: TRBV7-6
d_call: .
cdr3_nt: TGTGCCAGCAGCCAAGGGGGAGCTGGGGATACGCAGTATTTT
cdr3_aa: CASSQGGAGDTQYF

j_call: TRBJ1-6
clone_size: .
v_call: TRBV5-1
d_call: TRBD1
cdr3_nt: TGCGCCAGCAGCCCGCGGACAGGAGCTAATTCACCCCTCCACTTT
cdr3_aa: CASSPRTGANSPLHF

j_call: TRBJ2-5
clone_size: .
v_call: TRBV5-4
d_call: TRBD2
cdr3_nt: TGTGCCAGCAGCGTTAGCGGGAGTCTCGGTGGAGAGACCCAGTACTTC
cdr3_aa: CASSVSGSLGGETQYF

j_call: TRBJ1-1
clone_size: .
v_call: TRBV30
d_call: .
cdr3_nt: TGTGCCTGGAGTTCCCCCAGGGCTTCGAACACTGAAGCTTTCTTT
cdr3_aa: CAWSSPRASNTEAFF

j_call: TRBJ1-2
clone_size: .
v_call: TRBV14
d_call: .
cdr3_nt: TGTGCCAGCAGCCAAGGCGCAGGGGTGAACTATGGCTACACCTTC
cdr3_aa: CASSQGAGVNYGYTF

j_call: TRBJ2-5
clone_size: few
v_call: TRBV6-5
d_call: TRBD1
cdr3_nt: TGTGCCAGCAGTTACACACAGGGGTTAGAGACCCAGTACTTC
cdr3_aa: CASSYTQGLETQYF

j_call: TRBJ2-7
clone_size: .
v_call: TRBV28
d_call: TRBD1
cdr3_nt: TGTGCCACCTCCTGGGACAGGGCCTACGAGCAGTACTTC
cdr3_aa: CATSWDRAYEQYF

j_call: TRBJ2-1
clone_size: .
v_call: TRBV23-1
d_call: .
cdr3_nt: TGCGCCAGCAGTCCCAGCCCCGGACAGTCCTACAATGAGCAGTTCTTC
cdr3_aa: CASSPSPGQSYNEQFF

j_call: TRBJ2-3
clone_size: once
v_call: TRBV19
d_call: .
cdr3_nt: TGTGCCAGTAGTATCGGGGGTGATACGCAGTATTTT
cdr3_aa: CASSIGGDTQYF

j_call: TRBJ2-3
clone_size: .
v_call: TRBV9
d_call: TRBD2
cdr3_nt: TGTGCCAGCAGCGTAGCTAGCGGTGGAGATACGCAGTATTTT
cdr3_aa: CASSVASGGDTQYF

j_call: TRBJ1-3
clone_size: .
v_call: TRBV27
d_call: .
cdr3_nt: TGTGCCAGCAGCCCCTGGGGCCGAGAGTCTGGAAACACCATATATTTT
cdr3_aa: CASSPWGRESGNTIYF

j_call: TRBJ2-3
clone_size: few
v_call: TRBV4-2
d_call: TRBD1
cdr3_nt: TGTGCCAGCAGCCAAGTGGGGACAGGATCCGCCTCAGATACGCAGTATTTT
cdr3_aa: CASSQVGTGSASDTQYF

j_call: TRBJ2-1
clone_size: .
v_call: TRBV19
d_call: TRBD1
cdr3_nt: TGTGCCAGTAGTCCGACAGGGACCTCCTACAATGAGCAGTTCTTC
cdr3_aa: CASSPTGTSYNEQFF

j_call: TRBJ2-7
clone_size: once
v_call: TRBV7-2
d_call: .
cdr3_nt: TGTGCCAGCAGCCTCCAGGGGGGTGGCTCCTACGAGCAGTACTTC
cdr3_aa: CASSLQGGGSYEQYF

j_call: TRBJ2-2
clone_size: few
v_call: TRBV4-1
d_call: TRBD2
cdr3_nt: TGCGCCAGCAGCCCCCAGCGCCTAGCGGGAGGGCCAGTCGGGGAGCTGTTTTTT
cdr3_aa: CASSPQRLAGGPVGELFF

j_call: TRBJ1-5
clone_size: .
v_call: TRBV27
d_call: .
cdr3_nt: TGTGCCAGCAGTTTCAGGGAGGGTCAGCCCCAGCATTTT
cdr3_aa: CASSFREGQPQHF

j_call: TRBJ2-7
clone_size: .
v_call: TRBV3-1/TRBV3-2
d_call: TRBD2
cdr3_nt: TGTGCCAGCAGCCAACGGGTAGCGGGTACCTACGAGCAGTACTTC
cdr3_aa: CASSQRVAGTYEQYF

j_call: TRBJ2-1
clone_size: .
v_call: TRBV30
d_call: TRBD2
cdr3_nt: TGTGCCTGCCCCGGGACTAGCGTAAGCAATGAGCAGTTCTTC
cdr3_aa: CACPGTSVSNEQFF

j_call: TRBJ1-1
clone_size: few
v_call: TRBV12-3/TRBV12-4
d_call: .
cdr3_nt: TGTGCCAGCAGTGACAGGATGACCACTGAAGCTTTCTTT
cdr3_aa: CASSDRMTTEAFF

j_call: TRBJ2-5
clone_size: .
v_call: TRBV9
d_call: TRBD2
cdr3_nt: TGTGCCAGCAGCGTAGGACTAGCGGGTCGGGAGACCCAGTACTTC
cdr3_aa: CASSVGLAGRETQYF

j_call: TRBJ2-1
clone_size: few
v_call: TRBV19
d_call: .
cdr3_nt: TGTGCCAGTAGTATACCCGGGAGCTATAATGAGCAGTTCTTC
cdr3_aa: CASSIPGSYNEQFF

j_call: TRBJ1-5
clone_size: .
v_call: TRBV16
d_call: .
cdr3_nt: TGTGCCAGCAGCCAAGGGCCGAGCAAGCAGCCCCAGCATTTT
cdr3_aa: CASSQGPSKQPQHF

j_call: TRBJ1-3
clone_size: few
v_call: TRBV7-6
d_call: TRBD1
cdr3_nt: TGTGCCAGCAGCTTAGCGCTGGGGGGACAGGGTTCCTCTGGAAACACCATATATTTT
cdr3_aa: CASSLALGGQGSSGNTIYF

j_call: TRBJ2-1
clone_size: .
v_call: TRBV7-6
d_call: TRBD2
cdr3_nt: TGTGCCAGCAGCTTAGGTGGGCCGGGACTAGCCAACAATGAGCAGTTCTTC
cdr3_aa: CASSLGGPGLANNEQFF

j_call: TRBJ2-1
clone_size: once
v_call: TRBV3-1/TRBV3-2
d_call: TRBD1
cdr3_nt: TGTGCCAGCAGCGGACAGGGGGCATCTAACAATGAGCAGTTCTTC
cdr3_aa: CASSGQGASNNEQFF

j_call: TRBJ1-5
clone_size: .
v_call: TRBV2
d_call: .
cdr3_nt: TGTGCCAGCAGTCTTACAGGGAACAATCAGCCCCAGCATTTT
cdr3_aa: CASSLTGNNQPQHF

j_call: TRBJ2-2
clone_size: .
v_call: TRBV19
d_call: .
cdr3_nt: TGTGCCAGTAGGGGCCCCGGGAACACCGGGGAGCTGTTTTTT
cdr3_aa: CASRGPGNTGELFF

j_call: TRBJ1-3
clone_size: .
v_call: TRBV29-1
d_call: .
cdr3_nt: TGCAGCGTTCGAACCGGCGGGGGAAACACCATATATTTT
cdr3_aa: CSVRTGGGNTIYF

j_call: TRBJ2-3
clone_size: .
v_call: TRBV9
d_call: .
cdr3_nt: TGTGCCAGCAGCAAAGCGGTTAGCACAGATACGCAGTATTTT
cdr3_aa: CASSKAVSTDTQYF

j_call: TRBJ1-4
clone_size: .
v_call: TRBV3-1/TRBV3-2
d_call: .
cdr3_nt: TGTGCCAGCAGTCATTCTTATAGGGGAAAACTGTTTTTT
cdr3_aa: CASSHSYRGKLFF

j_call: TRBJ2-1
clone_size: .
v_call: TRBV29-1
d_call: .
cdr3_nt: TGCAGCGTTGTGGGTCTTGGTCGGGGTGAGCAGTTCTTC
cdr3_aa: CSVVGLGRGEQFF

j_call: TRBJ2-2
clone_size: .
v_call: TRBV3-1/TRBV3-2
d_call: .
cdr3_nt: TGTGCCAGCAGCCAAGCCAGGGGCCGGACCGGGGAGCTGTTTTTT
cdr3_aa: CASSQARGRTGELFF

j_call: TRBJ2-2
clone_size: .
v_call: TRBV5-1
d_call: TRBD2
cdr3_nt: TGCGCCAGCAGCTTGCTGGCGGGGGATGTCGGGGAGCTGTTTTTT
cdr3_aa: CASSLLAGDVGELFF

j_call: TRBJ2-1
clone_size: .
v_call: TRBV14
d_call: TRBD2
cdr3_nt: TGTGCCAGCAGCCAACCCCCAAGAGCGGGAAGCTCCTACAATGAGCAGTTCTTC
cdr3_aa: CASSQPPRAGSSYNEQFF

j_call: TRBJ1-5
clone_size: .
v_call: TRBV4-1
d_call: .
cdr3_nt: TGCGCCAGCAGCCAAGTTTCTTCCGGTGATAGCAATCAGCCCCAGCATTTT
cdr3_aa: CASSQVSSGDSNQPQHF

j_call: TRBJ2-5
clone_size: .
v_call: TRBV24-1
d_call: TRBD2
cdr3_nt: TGTGCCACCAGTGATGGGACTAGCGGGGGCCTATCTGAGACCCAGTACTTC
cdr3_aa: CATSDGTSGGLSETQYF

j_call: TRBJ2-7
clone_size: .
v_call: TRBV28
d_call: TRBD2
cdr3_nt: TGTGCCAGCAGGACCTCTAGCGGGGGGGCCTACGAGCAGTACTTC
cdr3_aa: CASRTSSGGAYEQYF

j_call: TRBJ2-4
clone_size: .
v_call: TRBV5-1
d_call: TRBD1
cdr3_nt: TGCGCCAGCAGCACCCAGGGGGCGTCCAAAAACATTCAGTACTTC
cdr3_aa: CASSTQGASKNIQYF

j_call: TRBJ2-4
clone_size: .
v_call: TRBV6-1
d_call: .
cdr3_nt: TGTGCCAGCAGTGACGGCGGGGCCAAAAACATTCAGTACTTC
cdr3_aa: CASSDGGAKNIQYF